These 14 T cell receptor beta chains share one sample of origin, sequenced in a study of blood T cell repertoires in COVID-19. Only in-frame clones appear in the TCRdb table, and some are missing; sequencing was by immunoSEQ multiplex PCR. Among about 15,000 clones listed, approximately 80% were seen once. Sequenced sample: peripheral blood. The receptors here all came from a man aged 35 to 55 with active or convalescent COVID-19.

The rearrangement joins TRBV10-3 to TRBJ2-7, with 14 bases that match TRBD2. CDR1 is ENHRY and CDR2 is SYGVKD in the germline V gene. The CDR3 runs to 16 residues. Trimming at V came to 7 bases and at J to 1 base, leaving 6 bases not matched to a gene. For the CDR3, the DNA is TGTGCCATCACCCCCGGGACTAGCGGGAGATCCTACGAGCAGTACTTC. Amino acid sequence: CAITPGTSGRSYEQYF.

This clone was found once. The V gene is TRBV5-6, the J gene TRBJ2-3; TRBD2 matches at 16 bases. This CDR3 spans 16 amino acids. Trimming at V came to 4 bases and at J to 6 bases, leaving 5 bases not matched to a gene. Per the germline V gene, CDR1 is SGHDT and CDR2 is YYEEEE. The CDR3 DNA reads as TGTGCCAGCAGCCAGGGACTAGCGGGGGGGAAGGATACGCAGTATTTT. Residues: CASSQGLAGGKDTQYF.

The chain recombines TRBV9 with TRBJ2-2; D gene uncertain. The CDR3 spans 13 residues. The V end was cut by 1 base, the J end by 6 bases, with 7 bases between. Germline CDR1 reads SGDLS; CDR2 reads YYNGEE. CDR3 nucleotides: TGTGCCAGCAGCGTATACGAGGCCGGGGAGCTGTTTTTT. Translated, it gives CASSVYEAGELFF. Filled out from reference TRBV9 and TRBJ2-2, the complete variable domain reads DSGVTQTPKHLITATGQRVTLRCSPRSGDLSVYWYQQSLDQGLQFLIQYYNGEERAKGNILERFSAQQFPDLHSELNLSSLELGDSALYFCASSVYEAGELFFGEGSRLTVL.

Worth noting for this clone: A much bigger clone sits one base away, suggesting this may be a read error. V gene TRBV7-2 combines with J gene TRBJ2-1; 12 bases agree with TRBD2. Germline V lookup: CDR1 SGHTA, CDR2 FQGNSA. The CDR3 extends over 16 amino acids. In DNA, the CDR3 is TGTGCCAGCACCTTAGCGACTAGCGGGAGTTTTCATGAGCAGTTCTTC. Translating it yields CASTLATSGSFHEQFF.

The chain combines TRBV3-1 (or the pseudogene TRBV3-2) with TRBJ2-5; D is possibly TRBD1 (5 bases). The CDR3 extends over 14 amino acids. V shed 2 bases and J shed 5 bases, with 12 bases lying between them. Germline V gives CDR1 LGHDT, CDR2 YNNKEL (reference sequence). The CDR3 loop is CASSQRQGGETQYF. CDR3 DNA sequence: TGTGCCAGCAGCCAAAGGCAGGGTGGTGAGACCCAGTACTTC.

The genes are TRBV19 and TRBJ2-3; tentatively, D is TRBD1 (6 bases). There are 16 residues in the CDR3. Germline V gene data show CDR1 as LNHDA and CDR2 as SQIVND (reference sequence). With 4 bases removed from V and 1 base from J, the gap between germline ends came to 15 bases. The CDR3 region has the DNA TGTGCCAGTAGTAAAACAGGGACACGCGGCACAGATACGCAGTATTTT. Translation gives CASSKTGTRGTDTQYF.

The chain is built from TRBV4-1 and TRBJ2-1; a possible D gene is TRBD2 (7 bases). V dropped 0 bases and J dropped 2 bases, with 11 bases sitting between them. The length of the CDR3 is 16 residues. Per the germline V gene, CDR1 is MGHRA and CDR2 is YSYEKL. CDR3 coding DNA: TGCGCCAGCAGCCAAGAAAGGGGGGGAACCTACAATGAGCAGTTCTTC. It encodes CASSQERGGTYNEQFF.

The chain is built from TRBV28 and TRBJ2-7; D is perhaps TRBD1 (6 bases). This CDR3 spans 13 amino acids. V was clipped by 5 bases and J by 3 bases, with 11 bases between them. Germline CDR1 MDHEN, CDR2 SYDVKM. This CDR3 reads CASSPGTFYEQYF. CDR3 nucleotides: TGTGCCAGCAGTCCAGGGACATTCTACGAGCAGTACTTC.

This clone was counted a few times. V and J are TRBV28 and TRBJ2-7; possible D gene TRBD1, 6 bases. This CDR3 is built from 12 residues. Germline V gene data show CDR1 as MDHEN and CDR2 as SYDVKM. V was cut by 6 bases and J by 3 bases, with 9 bases left in between. The CDR3 spells CASSRDNYEQYF. As DNA, the CDR3 is TGTGCCAGCAGCCGGGACAACTACGAGCAGTACTTC.

This chain links TRBV19 with TRBJ2-7; TRBD1 matches at 7 bases. After removal of 6 bases from V and 6 bases from J, the junction contained 11 bases not matched to a gene. This CDR3 has 14 amino acids. Germline V lookup: CDR1 LNHDA, CDR2 SQIVND (reference sequence). Written as DNA, the CDR3 is TGTGCCAGTAGACCGACAGGGTTTAATTTCGAGCAGTACTTC. Its protein product is CASRPTGFNFEQYF.

A remark on this clone: One end of the junction is discordant with germline, which a read error may explain. This chain uses TRBV15 with TRBJ2-7; 14 bases are shared with TRBD2. Germline V gene data show CDR1 as LNHNV and CDR2 as YYDKDF (reference sequence). The CDR3 has 13 amino acids. The CDR3 loop is CATSMTSGRAGPF. The CDR3 nucleotides read TGTGCCACCAGCATGACTAGCGGGAGGGCCGGACCCTTC.

This clone has only a few counts. This rearrangement joins TRBV11-2 to TRBJ2-5; the D is unclear. V gave up 0 bases and J gave up 5 bases, with 10 bases separating them. This CDR3 comprises 14 residues. Germline CDR1 is SGHAT and CDR2 is FQNNGV. The CDR3 region is CASSLDGPWETQYF. The CDR3 nucleotides read TGTGCCAGCAGCTTAGATGGCCCCTGGGAGACCCAGTACTTC.

This clone was seen only once. The rearrangement links TRBV19 to TRBJ1-5; TRBD1 agrees at 8 bases. The V and J ends lost 4 bases and 4 bases, in that order; junction bases with no gene match: 6. The CDR3 length is 15 residues. In germline, CDR1 is LNHDA, CDR2 SQIVND (reference sequence). CDR3 coding DNA: TGTGCCAGTAGTACCGGACAGGGTGGAAATCAGCCCCAGCATTTT. Protein: CASSTGQGGNQPQHF.

The chain employs TRBV4-3 and TRBJ2-5; D may be TRBD2 (6 bases). The germline V gene encodes CDR1 LGHNA and CDR2 YSLEER. Trimming stripped 3 bases from V and 5 bases from J, with 19 bases between. CDR3 length: 16 amino acids. CDR3 DNA sequence: TGCGCCAGCAGCCATTCGACTAGGGGCTTGGGCGAGACCCAGTACTTC. It codes for CASSHSTRGLGETQYF.